This entry describes one T cell receptor beta chain. Only in-frame clones appear in the TCRdb table, and some are missing; sequencing was by immunoSEQ multiplex PCR. The table lists tens of thousands of clones, around 83% of them singletons, with about 2.6% in the top ten. This sample is drawn from a study of T cells after posttransplantation cyclophosphamide. Sequenced material: PBMCs. This clonotype originated in a man aged 25 to 40 with a blood cancer, CMV-positive, and with a related stem cell donor.

CDR3 DNA: TGTGCCAGCAGTTTAGGGCCCTGGCAGGGGAGGGTAGCGGGCAGCTCCTACAATGAGCAGTTCTTC. Its protein is CASSLGPWQGRVAGSSYNEQFF. The V call is TRBV28, the J call TRBJ2-1, with TRBD2 as a possible D gene (7 bases). Looked up from germline, CDR1 is MDHEN and CDR2 is SYDVKM. Trimming took 2 bases from V and 0 from J, leaving 29 bases between them. This CDR3 contains 22 residues.